The 14 T cell receptor beta chains presented below share a single source sample, sequenced in a study of radiotherapy plus CTLA-4 blockade in lung cancer. Sequenced by immunoSEQ multiplex PCR; TCRdb stores in-frame clones only, minus some. This table has about 45,000 clones, 50% to 70% appearing once. Sequenced material: peripheral blood, taken from a patient treated with radiotherapy plus ipilimumab. The origin of the receptors is a human donor with non-small cell lung cancer who had a partial response to radiotherapy plus ipilimumab.

The V call is TRBV7-2, the J call TRBJ2-7; 8 nucleotides match TRBD1. This CDR3 contains 14 residues. Germline CDR1 reads SGHTA; CDR2 reads FQGNSA. With 8 bases clipped from V and 2 bases from J, the junction kept 8 bases outside the gene matches. The chain's CDR3 is CASVATGVTYEQYF. CDR3 nucleotides: TGTGCCAGCGTGGCGACAGGGGTTACCTACGAGCAGTACTTC.

The chain carries TRBV12-5 and TRBJ2-5, with TRBD2 matching 9 bases. In germline, CDR1 is LGHNT, CDR2 FRNRAP. The CDR3 extends over 14 amino acids. The ends lost 6 bases at V and 5 bases at J; junction bases unmatched: 7. The CDR3 region is CASGEAGGRETQYF. In DNA form, the CDR3 reads TGTGCTAGTGGAGAAGCGGGGGGCAGGGAGACCCAGTACTTC.

This chain uses TRBV29-1 with TRBJ2-5; TRBD2 matches 7 bases. The CDR3 has 12 residues. Trimming removed 1 base from V and 4 bases from J; junction bases left unmatched: 0. Germline CDR1 and CDR2: SQVTM and ANQGSEA. The DNA of the CDR3 is TGCAGCGTTGAAGCGGGGGGAGAGACCCAGTACTTC. Protein sequence: CSVEAGGETQYF.

The chain has TRBV11-3 and TRBJ2-2; D perhaps matches TRBD2 (6 bases). CDR3 length equals 15 residues. The V gene lost 3 bases and the J gene lost 3 bases, with 11 bases spanning the gap. Per germline, CDR1 SGHNT and CDR2 YENEEA. Written as DNA, the CDR3 is TGTGCCAGCAGCTTCCGGGCGGGGTACACCGGGGAGCTGTTTTTT. Translating gives CASSFRAGYTGELFF.

The rearrangement joins TRBV10-3 to TRBJ2-5, with 7 bases aligning to TRBD2. Germline lookup yields CDR1 ENHRY and CDR2 SYGVKD. The CDR3 covers 16 residues. V shed 4 bases, J shed 2 bases, and the junction held 10 bases outside the gene matches. The CDR3 here is CAISGRPGGSQETQYF. The CDR3 nucleotides are TGTGCCATCAGTGGGCGCCCGGGGGGATCACAAGAGACCCAGTACTTC.

The genes are TRBV7-9 and TRBJ2-7, with D maybe TRBD1 (5 bases). V lost 5 bases to trimming and J lost 5 bases, with 10 bases between them. The CDR3 loop spans 12 amino acids. The germline V gene has CDR1 SEHNR and CDR2 FQNEAQ (reference sequence). The CDR3 loop reads CASSRQGDEQYF. CDR3 nucleotide sequence: TGTGCCAGCAGCCGTCAAGGGGACGAGCAGTACTTC. Together with reference TRBV7-9 and TRBJ2-7, the CDR3 gives the full variable domain: DTGVSQNPRHKITKRGQNVTFRCDPISEHNRLYWYRQTLGQGPEFLTYFQNEAQLEKSRLLSDRFSAERPKGSFSTLEIQRTEQGDSAMYLCASSRQGDEQYFGPGTRLTVT.

The chain employs TRBV6-1 and TRBJ2-5; the match to TRBD2 covers 8 bases. Germline-derived CDR1 and CDR2 are MNHNS and SASEGT. The ends lost 6 bases at V and 6 bases at J; junction bases unmatched: 6. This CDR3 contains 13 residues. The CDR3 region is CASSNAGGKTQYF. The CDR3 region has the DNA TGTGCCAGCAGCAACGCGGGGGGAAAGACCCAGTACTTC.

This clone was picked up a small number of times. V usage is TRBV5-6 and J usage is TRBJ2-7; 11 positions match TRBD2. The CDR3 is 15 amino acids. V was pared by 3 bases and J by 5 bases, with 7 bases of the junction left unmatched. CDR1 SGHDT and CDR2 YYEEEE come from the germline V gene. The CDR3 nucleotides are TGTGCCAGCAGCTCACCGACTAGCGGGGACAACGAGCAGTACTTC. Protein sequence: CASSSPTSGDNEQYF. Full variable domain (missing parts from reference TRBV5-6 and TRBJ2-7): DAGVTQSPTHLIKTRGQQVTLRCSPKSGHDTVSWYQQALGQGPQFIFQYYEEEERQRGNFPDRFSGHQFPNYSSELNVNALLLGDSALYLCASSSPTSGDNEQYFGPGTRLTVT.

The rearrangement joins TRBV7-9 to TRBJ2-5, with D possibly being TRBD2 (6 bases). Deletions cut 0 bases from V and 11 bases from J, with 13 bases between. Germline V lookup: CDR1 SEHNR, CDR2 FQNEAQ (reference sequence). The CDR3 is 13 residues long. The CDR3 sequence is CASSLAEPGEQYF. In DNA, the CDR3 is TGTGCCAGCAGCTTAGCGGAACCGGGAGAGCAGTACTTC. The full variable domain, in which reference TRBV7-9 and TRBJ2-5 provide the parts outside the CDR3, is DTGVSQNPRHKITKRGQNVTFRCDPISEHNRLYWYRQTLGQGPEFLTYFQNEAQLEKSRLLSDRFSAERPKGSFSTLEIQRTEQGDSAMYLCASSLAEPGEQYFGPGTRLLVL.

The CDR3 DNA reads TGTGCCAGCAGCCTGAGTGTAGCGGGGGGTTCCTACAATGAGCAGTTCTTC. Its translation: CASSLSVAGGSYNEQFF. This sequence joins TRBV7-9 and TRBJ2-1; 10 positions match TRBD2. Trimming cost V 5 bases and J 1 base; bases outside gene matches: 8. The CDR3 loop spans 17 amino acids. Germline V gene sequence: CDR1 SEHNR, CDR2 FQNEAQ (reference sequence).

This chain links TRBV15 with TRBJ1-1; a weak D match, TRBD1 (5 bases). The CDR3 extends over 13 amino acids. Germline loops: CDR1 LNHNV, CDR2 YYDKDF (reference sequence). Between the trimmed V and J ends, which lost 2 bases and 5 bases, there was a span of 9 bases. Here the CDR3 DNA reads TGTGCCACCAGCAGACCTGGGGGGACTGAAGCTTTCTTT. This codes for CATSRPGGTEAFF. The full variable domain, with the rest looked up from reference TRBV15 and TRBJ1-1, is DAMVIQNPRYQVTQFGKPVTLSCSQTLNHNVMYWYQQKSSQAPKLLFHYYDKDFNNEADTPDNFQSRRPNTSFCFLDIRSPGLGDTAMYLCATSRPGGTEAFFGQGTRLTVV.

This clone was counted between two and nine times. In nucleotides, the CDR3 is TGTGCCAGCAGCTTAGAAATTGGCAGGTTGACTGAAGCTTTCTTT. Encoded protein: CASSLEIGRLTEAFF. The chain uses TRBV7-9 and TRBJ1-1; no definite D call. Germline lookup yields CDR1 SEHNR and CDR2 FQNEAQ (reference sequence). The CDR3 is 15 amino acids. V lost 1 base to trimming and J lost 5 bases, with 14 bases between them.

The V call is TRBV13, the J call TRBJ2-6, with D hard to call. The V gene's germline CDR1 is PRHDT and CDR2 FYEKMQ (reference sequence). The CDR3 contains 16 residues. Trimming removed 3 bases at V and 1 base at J, with 10 bases between. The CDR3 is CASSLTESSGANVLTF. The CDR3 nucleotides are TGTGCCAGCAGCTTGACTGAGAGTTCTGGGGCCAACGTCCTGACTTTC.

The chain recombines TRBV11-1 with TRBJ2-7; 10 nucleotides match TRBD2. J was trimmed by 6 bases and V by 3 bases; bases with no gene match: 5. Germline CDR1 is SGHAT and CDR2 is FQDESV (reference sequence). This CDR3 spans 14 amino acids. CDR3 sequence: CASSLSGGASEQYF. The CDR3 nucleotides read TGTGCCAGCAGCTTGAGCGGGGGGGCCAGCGAGCAGTACTTC.